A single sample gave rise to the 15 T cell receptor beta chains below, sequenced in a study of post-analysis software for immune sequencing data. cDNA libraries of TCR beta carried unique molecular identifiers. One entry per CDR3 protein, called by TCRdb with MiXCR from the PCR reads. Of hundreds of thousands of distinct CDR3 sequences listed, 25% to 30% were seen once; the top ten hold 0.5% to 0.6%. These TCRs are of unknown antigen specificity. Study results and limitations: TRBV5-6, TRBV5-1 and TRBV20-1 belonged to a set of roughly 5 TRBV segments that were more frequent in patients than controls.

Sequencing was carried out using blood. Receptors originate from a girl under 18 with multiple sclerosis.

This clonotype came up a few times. CDR3 coding DNA: TGCAGCGTTAGAGTTAATGAAAAACTGTTTTTT. This translates into CSVRVNEKLFF. The chain is built from TRBV29-1 and TRBJ1-4; D not certain. CDR3 length: 11 amino acids. Germline CDR1 is SQVTM and CDR2 is ANQGSEA. The germline V and J ends were trimmed by 5 bases and 4 bases, with 5 bases remaining between them.

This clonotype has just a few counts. CDR3 sequence: CASRRQTGGQRSYNEQFF. The CDR3 DNA follows: TGTGCCAGCAGACGACAAACAGGTGGCCAAAGGTCCTACAATGAGCAGTTCTTC. The chain is built from TRBV6-2 or TRBV6-3 and TRBJ2-1, with D possibly being TRBD1 (5 bases). V was pared by 6 bases and J by 1 base, with 22 bases between. There are 18 residues in the CDR3. Germline V gives CDR1 MNHEY, CDR2 SVGEGT.

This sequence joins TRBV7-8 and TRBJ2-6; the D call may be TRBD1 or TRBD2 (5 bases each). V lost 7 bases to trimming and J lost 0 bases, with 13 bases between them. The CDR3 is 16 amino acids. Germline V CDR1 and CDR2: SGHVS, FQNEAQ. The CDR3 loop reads CASKRFGGSGANVLTF. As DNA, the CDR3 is TGTGCCAGCAAACGATTTGGGGGCTCTGGGGCCAACGTCCTGACTTTC.

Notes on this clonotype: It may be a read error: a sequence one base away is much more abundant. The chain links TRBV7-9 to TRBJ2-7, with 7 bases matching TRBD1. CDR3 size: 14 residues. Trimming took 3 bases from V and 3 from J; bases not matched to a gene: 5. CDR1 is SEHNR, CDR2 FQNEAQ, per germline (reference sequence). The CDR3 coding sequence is TGTGCCAGCAGCTTGAAAGGGGGCGTCTACGAGCAGTACTTC. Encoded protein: CASSLKGGVYEQYF.

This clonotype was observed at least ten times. For the CDR3, the DNA is TGTGCCAGCAGCTTACCGGCCCAAGAGACCCAGTACTTC. Its protein product is CASSLPAQETQYF. V and J are TRBV7-2 and TRBJ2-5; D not certain. The CDR3 length is 13 residues. Germline V gives CDR1 SGHTA, CDR2 FQGNSA. V lost 2 bases and J 1 base, leaving 5 bases between the germline ends.

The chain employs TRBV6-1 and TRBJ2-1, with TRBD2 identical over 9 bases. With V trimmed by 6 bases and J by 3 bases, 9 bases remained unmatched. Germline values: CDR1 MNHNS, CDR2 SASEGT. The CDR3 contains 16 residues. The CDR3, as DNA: TGTGCCAGCAGCCGCGGCAGCGGGGGGTACTACAATGAGCAGTTCTTC. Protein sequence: CASSRGSGGYYNEQFF.

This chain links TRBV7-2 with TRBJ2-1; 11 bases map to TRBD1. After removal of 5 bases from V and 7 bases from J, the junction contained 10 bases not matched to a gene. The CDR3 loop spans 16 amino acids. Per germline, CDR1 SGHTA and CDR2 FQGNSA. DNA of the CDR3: TGTGCCAGCAGCCCAACAGGACAGGGGGCGGGAAATGAGCAGTTCTTC. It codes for CASSPTGQGAGNEQFF.

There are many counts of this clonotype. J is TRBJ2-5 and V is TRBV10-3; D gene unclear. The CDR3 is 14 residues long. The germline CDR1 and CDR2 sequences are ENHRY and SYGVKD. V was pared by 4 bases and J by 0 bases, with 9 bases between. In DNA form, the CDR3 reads TGTGCCATCAGTGTCTCGCGGAACCAAGAGACCCAGTACTTC. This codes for CAISVSRNQETQYF.

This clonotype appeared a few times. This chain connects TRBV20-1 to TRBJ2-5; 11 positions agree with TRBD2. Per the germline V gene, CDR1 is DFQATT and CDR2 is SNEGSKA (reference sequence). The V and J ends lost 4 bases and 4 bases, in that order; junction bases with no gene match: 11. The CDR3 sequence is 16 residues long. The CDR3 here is CSATSLAGGGRETQYF. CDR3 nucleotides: TGCAGTGCTACCAGCCTAGCGGGGGGAGGGAGAGAGACCCAGTACTTC.

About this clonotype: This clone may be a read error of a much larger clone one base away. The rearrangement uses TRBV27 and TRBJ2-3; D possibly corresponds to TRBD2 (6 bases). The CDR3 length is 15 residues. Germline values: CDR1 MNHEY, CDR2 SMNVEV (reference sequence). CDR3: CASSFDASEPDTRYF. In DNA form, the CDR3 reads TGTGCCAGCAGTTTTGACGCTAGCGAGCCAGATACGCGGTATTTT.

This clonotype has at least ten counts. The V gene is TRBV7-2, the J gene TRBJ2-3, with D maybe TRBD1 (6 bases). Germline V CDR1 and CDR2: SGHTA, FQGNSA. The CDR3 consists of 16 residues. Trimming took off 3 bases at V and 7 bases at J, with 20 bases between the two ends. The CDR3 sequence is CASSFGGGQRGHTQYF. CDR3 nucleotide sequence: TGTGCCAGCAGCTTCGGTGGCGGACAGCGAGGACATACGCAGTATTTT.

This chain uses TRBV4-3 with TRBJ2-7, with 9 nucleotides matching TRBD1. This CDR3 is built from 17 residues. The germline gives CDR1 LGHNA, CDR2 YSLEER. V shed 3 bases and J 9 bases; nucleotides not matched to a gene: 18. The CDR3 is CASSQFHGQGPYAGQYF. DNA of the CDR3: TGCGCCAGCAGCCAGTTCCACGGACAGGGGCCCTACGCTGGGCAGTACTTC.

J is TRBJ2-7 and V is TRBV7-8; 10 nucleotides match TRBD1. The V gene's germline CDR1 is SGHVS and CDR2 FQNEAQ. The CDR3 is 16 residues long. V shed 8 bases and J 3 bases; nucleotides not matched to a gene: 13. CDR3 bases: TGTGCCAGCGGCCAAACCGGGACAGGGGTTATCTACGAGCAGTACTTC. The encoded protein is CASGQTGTGVIYEQYF.

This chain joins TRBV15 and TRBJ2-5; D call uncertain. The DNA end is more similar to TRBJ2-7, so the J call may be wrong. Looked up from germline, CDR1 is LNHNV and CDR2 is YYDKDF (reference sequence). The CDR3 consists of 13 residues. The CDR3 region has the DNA TGTGCCACCAGCATCCTCAGGTTCCTCGAGCAGTACTTC. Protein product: CATSILRFLEQYF.

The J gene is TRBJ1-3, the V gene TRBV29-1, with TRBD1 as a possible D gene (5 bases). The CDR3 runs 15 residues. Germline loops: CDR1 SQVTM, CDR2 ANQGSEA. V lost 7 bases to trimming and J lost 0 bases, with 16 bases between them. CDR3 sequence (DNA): TGCAGCGCCGGGTCGGGGCACGGCTCTGGAAACACCATATATTTT. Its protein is CSAGSGHGSGNTIYF.